The 18 T cell receptor beta chains presented below share a single source sample, sequenced in a study of technical replicates of blood from four donors. Data came from immunoSEQ multiplex PCR; TCRdb stores just in-frame clones and leaves some out. The profile shows tens of thousands of clones, approximately 93% of them singletons. The sample comprised T cells isolated from PBMCs. The receptors were sampled from a human donor in good health.

The gene calls are TRBV4-1 and TRBJ2-1; D unresolved. CDR1 MGHRA and CDR2 YSYEKL come from the germline V gene. V gave up 0 bases and J gave up 10 bases, with 10 bases separating them. The CDR3 spans 13 residues. The CDR3 sequence: CASSQDLYREQFF. CDR3 coding DNA: TGCGCCAGCAGCCAAGATTTGTATCGGGAGCAGTTCTTC.

CDR3 coding DNA: TGTGCCAGCAGCTTATGGGCGGGAGGAATGTGGCCCTACGAGCAGTACTTC. Protein product: CASSLWAGGMWPYEQYF. The chain carries TRBV7-2 and TRBJ2-7; 8 bases line up with TRBD2. CDR1 is SGHTA, CDR2 FQGNSA, per germline. V was clipped by 2 bases and J by 2 bases; unmatched bases: 11. The CDR3 loop spans 17 amino acids.

The genes are TRBV7-9 and TRBJ2-5; 9 bases match TRBD1. Losses at the gene ends were 5 bases for V and 2 bases for J; bases not matched to a gene: 6. This CDR3 has 15 residues. CDR1 is SEHNR and CDR2 is FQNEAQ in the germline V gene (reference sequence). The CDR3 bases are TGTGCCAGCAGCGCTGGACAGGGGATGCAAGAGACCCAGTACTTC. Translation: CASSAGQGMQETQYF.

The chain links TRBV6-6 to TRBJ1-1, with D possibly being TRBD1 (6 bases). Germline lookup yields CDR1 MNHNY and CDR2 SVGAGI (reference sequence). The CDR3 totals 13 residues. The V end lost 6 bases, the J end lost 6 bases, and 14 bases lay between the germline ends. CDR3 DNA: TGTGCCAGCAGAGATCTCCAGGGGTCTGAAGCTTTCTTT. It specifies CASRDLQGSEAFF.

The chain carries TRBV6-5 and TRBJ1-1; a possible D gene is TRBD1 (5 bases). The germline V gene has CDR1 MNHEY and CDR2 SVGAGI. The CDR3 has 14 residues. Trimming left V 2 bases short and J 1 base short, with 8 bases between. The DNA of the CDR3 is TGTGCCAGCAGTTACGGGGGGGAGAACACTGAAGCTTTCTTT. It translates to CASSYGGENTEAFF.

The gene calls are TRBV7-9 and TRBJ2-7; 8 bases align to TRBD1. Germline V gives CDR1 SEHNR, CDR2 FQNEAQ (reference sequence). J gave up 4 bases and V 5 bases, and 10 bases lay outside the gene matches. CDR3 length equals 15 residues. CDR3 sequence reads: CASSAGTGSLYEQYF. In nucleotides, the CDR3 is TGTGCCAGCAGCGCCGGGACAGGTTCCCTTTACGAGCAGTACTTC.

V gene TRBV5-1 combines with J gene TRBJ2-6, with 14 bases identical to TRBD2. CDR1 is SGHRS, CDR2 YFSETQ, per germline. CDR3 length equals 19 residues. V dropped 4 bases and J dropped 1; count of bases not matched to a gene: 7. The CDR3: CASSMGLAGDSSGANVLTF. CDR3 in DNA: TGCGCCAGCAGCATGGGACTAGCGGGAGATTCATCTGGGGCCAACGTCCTGACTTTC.

The chain recombines TRBV7-3 with TRBJ2-3; 8 bases line up with TRBD1. Trimming took 5 bases from V and 3 from J; bases not matched to a gene: 4. Germline V gene data show CDR1 as SGHTA and CDR2 as FQGTGA. The CDR3 is 14 amino acids. CDR3: CASSPTGGTDTQYF. The CDR3 DNA follows: TGTGCCAGCAGCCCCACAGGGGGGACAGATACGCAGTATTTT. Drawing the rest from reference TRBV7-3 and TRBJ2-3, the complete variable domain is GAGVSQTPSNKVTEKGKYVELRCDPISGHTALYWYRQSLGQGPEFLIYFQGTGAADDSGLPNDRFFAVRPEGSVSTLKIQRTERGDSAVYLCASSPTGGTDTQYFGPGTRLTVL.

This sequence joins TRBV30 and TRBJ1-3, with 8 bases lining up with TRBD1. CDR1 and CDR2 (germline): GTSNPN, SVGIG (reference sequence). V lost 2 bases and J lost 1; bases outside the gene matches: 7. This CDR3 has 16 amino acids. The CDR3 coding sequence is TGTGCCTGGAGTACCCGTGACAGGGGATCTGGAAACACCATATATTTT. Protein product: CAWSTRDRGSGNTIYF.

The rearrangement links TRBV19 to TRBJ1-1; 7 nucleotides match TRBD1. V lost 2 bases and J lost 4; bases outside the gene matches: 1. Germline V gene lookup returns CDR1 LNHDA and CDR2 SQIVND (reference sequence). This CDR3 spans 13 amino acids. The CDR3 protein is CASSINRGTEAFF. DNA of the CDR3: TGTGCCAGTAGTATAAACAGGGGCACTGAAGCTTTCTTT.

The chain employs TRBV7-2 and TRBJ2-7; TRBD2 matches 7 bases. CDR3 size: 16 residues. Germline values: CDR1 SGHTA, CDR2 FQGNSA. The V segment lost 1 base and the J segment 3 bases; nucleotides outside the gene matches: 9. Here the CDR3 reads CASSLEGAGKFYEQYF. Here the CDR3 DNA reads TGTGCCAGCAGCTTAGAGGGAGCGGGGAAATTCTACGAGCAGTACTTC.

This clone was seen a single time. This sequence joins TRBV11-2 and TRBJ2-7; 9 bases are a match to TRBD2. The CDR3 sequence is 14 residues long. With 1 base clipped from V and 5 bases from J, the junction kept 3 bases outside the gene matches. Germline V gene lookup returns CDR1 SGHAT and CDR2 FQNNGV. CDR3 region: CASSLVASGNEQYF. CDR3 bases: TGTGCCAGCAGCTTAGTAGCTAGCGGGAACGAGCAGTACTTC.

J is TRBJ2-7 and V is TRBV15; 9 bases line up with TRBD1. The V gene's germline CDR1 is LNHNV and CDR2 YYDKDF (reference sequence). This CDR3 spans 13 amino acids. The V segment lost 5 bases and the J segment 4 bases; nucleotides outside the gene matches: 3. The DNA of the CDR3 is TGTGCCACCAGCGGGACAGGGTATTACGAGCAGTACTTC. Translating gives CATSGTGYYEQYF.

The V and J genes are TRBV4-2 and TRBJ1-3; TRBD1 might be the D (6 bases). V lost 2 bases and J 6 bases, leaving 17 bases between the germline ends. This CDR3 is built from 16 residues. Germline-derived CDR1 and CDR2 are LGHNA and YNFKEQ. The CDR3 loop reads CASSQLQTGTLNTIYF. Here the CDR3 DNA reads TGTGCCAGCAGCCAACTTCAAACCGGGACACTAAACACCATATATTTT.

V is TRBV7-3 and J is TRBJ1-1; D perhaps matches TRBD1 (5 bases). The ends were cut back, 3 bases at V and 9 bases at J, with 11 bases in the middle. This CDR3 is built from 12 residues. Germline-derived CDR1 and CDR2 are SGHTA and FQGTGA. The CDR3 bases are TGTGCCAGCAGCTTTCCAGGGTCTCAAGCTTTCTTT. Translating gives CASSFPGSQAFF.

The chain carries TRBV28 and TRBJ2-7, with TRBD1 matching over 11 bases. Germline V lookup: CDR1 MDHEN, CDR2 SYDVKM. This CDR3 has 14 amino acids. The junction had 2 bases not matched to a gene; V was cut back by 3 bases and J by 4 bases. The DNA for the CDR3 is TGTGCCAGCAGTTTCTGGGACAGGGGGTACGAGCAGTACTTC. Its protein is CASSFWDRGYEQYF.

The chain is built from TRBV9 and TRBJ2-6, with 8 positions matching TRBD1. With 0 bases clipped from V and 0 bases from J, the junction kept 5 bases outside the gene matches. The CDR3 sequence is 18 residues long. CDR1 is SGDLS, CDR2 YYNGEE, per germline. This CDR3 is CASSVDGQGYSGANVLTF. The CDR3 nucleotides read TGTGCCAGCAGCGTAGATGGACAGGGATACTCTGGGGCCAACGTCCTGACTTTC.

The J gene is TRBJ2-3, the V gene TRBV6-5, with D perhaps TRBD2 (6 bases). The CDR3 has 15 amino acids. The V end was cut by 0 bases, the J end by 3 bases, with 10 bases between. CDR1 and CDR2 from the germline V gene are MNHEY and SVGAGI. This chain's CDR3 is CASSYSTLATDTQYF. The CDR3 nucleotides are TGTGCCAGCAGTTACTCGACCCTAGCGACAGATACGCAGTATTTT.